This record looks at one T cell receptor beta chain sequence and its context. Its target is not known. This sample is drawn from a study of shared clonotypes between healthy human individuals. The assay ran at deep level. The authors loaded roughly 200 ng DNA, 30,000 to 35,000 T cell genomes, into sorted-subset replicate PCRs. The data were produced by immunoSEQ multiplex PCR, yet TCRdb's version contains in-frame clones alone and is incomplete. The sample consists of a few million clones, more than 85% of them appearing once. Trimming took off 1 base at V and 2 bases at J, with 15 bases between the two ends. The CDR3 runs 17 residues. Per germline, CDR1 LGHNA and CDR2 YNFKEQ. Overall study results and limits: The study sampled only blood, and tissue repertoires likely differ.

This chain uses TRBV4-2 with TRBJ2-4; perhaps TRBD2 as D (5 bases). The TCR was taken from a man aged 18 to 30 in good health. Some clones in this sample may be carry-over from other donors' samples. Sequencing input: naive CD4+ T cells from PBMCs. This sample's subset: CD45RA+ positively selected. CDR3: CASSQVEASRTKNIQYF. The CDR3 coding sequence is TGTGCCAGCAGCCAAGTGGAGGCTAGCAGGACCAAAAACATTCAGTACTTC.